The T cell receptor beta chain under discussion was sequenced for a study of graft-versus-host responses after intestinal transplantation. Study-level background: Recipients obtained multivisceral, liver-intestinal, or isolated intestinal transplants. Whole-study findings and limits: Within allografts, high graft-versus-host to host-versus-graft clonal ratios were seen among patients with graft-donor T cell macrochimerism.

Trimming took 0 bases from V and 8 from J, leaving 13 bases between them. Per the germline V gene, CDR1 is MGHRA and CDR2 is YSYEKL. The CDR3 loop spans 14 amino acids. The assay was immunoSEQ multiplex PCR, and TCRdb's table has in-frame clones only and misses some. The data hold around 24,000 clones, with roughly four fifths observed a single time. On this clone: As yet, its antigen is unknown.

The rearrangement joins TRBV4-1 to TRBJ1-2; D remains unclear. The TCR comes from a human donor who was the organ donor for an intestinal transplant. Material: unstimulated CD8+ T cells sorted from spleen or lymph node cells, obtained before transplant. Here the CDR3 DNA reads TGCGCCAGCAGCCAAGATCTGACTGCGGGGGGCTACACCTTC. This codes for CASSQDLTAGGYTF.